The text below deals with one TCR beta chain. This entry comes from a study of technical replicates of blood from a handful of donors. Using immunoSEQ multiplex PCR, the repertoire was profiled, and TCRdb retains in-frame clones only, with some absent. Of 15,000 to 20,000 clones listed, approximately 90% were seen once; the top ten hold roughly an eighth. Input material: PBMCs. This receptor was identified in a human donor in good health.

Here the CDR3 DNA reads TGTGCCAGTAGTATCTCTCAGGATTATAGCAATCAGCCCCAGCATTTT. It translates to CASSISQDYSNQPQHF. This chain connects TRBV19 to TRBJ1-5; no reliable D call. From germline, CDR1 is LNHDA and CDR2 SQIVND (reference sequence). V was cut by 3 bases and J by 0 bases, with 12 bases left in between. There are 16 residues in the CDR3.